Listed below are T cell receptor beta chains from one sample, sequenced in a study of blood T cell repertoires in COVID-19. Assay: immunoSEQ multiplex PCR; the TCRdb copy retains only in-frame clones and omits some. Of 200,000 to 250,000 clones detected, around 88% appear once; the ten largest clones hold more than 1.4%. The sequenced material came from peripheral blood. These receptors all stem from a man aged 18 to 30 with active or convalescent COVID-19. The CDR3 runs from the conserved cysteine through the conserved F or W. A D gene is named only where the DNA matches it firmly. Where a row states a size, it is once, few, many or the class of an expanded clone; other rows omit it.

d_call: TRBD1
clone_size: NA
v_call: TRBV10-1
j_call: TRBJ2-3
cdr3_nt: TGCGCCAGCAGTGAGGACAGGGTGGCAGATACGCAGTATTTT
cdr3_aa: CASSEDRVADTQYF

d_call: NA
clone_size: NA
v_call: TRBV6-6
j_call: TRBJ2-1
cdr3_nt: TGTGCCAGCACCCAGACGACACAGGGCGATGAGCAGTTCTTC
cdr3_aa: CASTQTTQGDEQFF

d_call: NA
clone_size: NA
v_call: TRBV7-9
j_call: TRBJ1-1
cdr3_nt: TGTGCCAGCAGCTTCCAGCCGGGACTGACAAACACTGAAGCTTTCTTT
cdr3_aa: CASSFQPGLTNTEAFF

d_call: NA
clone_size: NA
v_call: TRBV7-8
j_call: TRBJ2-1
cdr3_nt: TGTGCCAGCAGCTTGACTGGAGTCCTTTACAATGAGCAGTTCTTC
cdr3_aa: CASSLTGVLYNEQFF

d_call: NA
clone_size: NA
v_call: TRBV10-3
j_call: TRBJ2-3
cdr3_nt: TGTGCCATCAGTGACGCCCTACAAGGAGGAGATACGCAGTATTTT
cdr3_aa: CAISDALQGGDTQYF

d_call: TRBD2
clone_size: NA
v_call: TRBV6-6
j_call: TRBJ2-5
cdr3_nt: TGTGCCAGCAGCCGGGGAGGGAAACAAGAGACCCAGTACTTC
cdr3_aa: CASSRGGKQETQYF

d_call: NA
clone_size: NA
v_call: TRBV12-3/TRBV12-4
j_call: TRBJ1-2
cdr3_nt: TGTGCCAGCAGCCCAGGGGAACTACAGGGCTACACCTTC
cdr3_aa: CASSPGELQGYTF

d_call: TRBD2
clone_size: NA
v_call: TRBV7-6
j_call: TRBJ2-7
cdr3_nt: TGTGCCAGCAGCTTAGCGGCGGAGCCTAGCGGGAGAGTCTACTTC
cdr3_aa: CASSLAAEPSGRVYF

d_call: NA
clone_size: few
v_call: TRBV6-4
j_call: TRBJ2-2
cdr3_nt: TGTGCCAGCCGAAGGACTGTTAACACCGGGGAGCTGTTTTTT
cdr3_aa: CASRRTVNTGELFF

d_call: NA
clone_size: NA
v_call: TRBV4-1
j_call: TRBJ2-7
cdr3_nt: TGCGCCAGCAGCCAAGTAACAGCGGCCTACGAGCAGTACTTC
cdr3_aa: CASSQVTAAYEQYF

d_call: NA
clone_size: NA
v_call: TRBV7-9
j_call: TRBJ1-1
cdr3_nt: TGTGCCAGCGGGGGGTTGGGTTACACTGAAGCTTTCTTT
cdr3_aa: CASGGLGYTEAFF

d_call: TRBD1
clone_size: few
v_call: TRBV25-1
j_call: TRBJ2-7
cdr3_nt: TGTGCCAGCAGTGAACCCCGGGACAGGGGGCGCGGTTCCTACGAGCAGTACTTC
cdr3_aa: CASSEPRDRGRGSYEQYF

d_call: TRBD2
clone_size: NA
v_call: TRBV18
j_call: TRBJ2-7
cdr3_nt: TGTGCCAGCTCACGGGGACTAGCGGATAAGCTCTCCTACGAGCAGTACTTC
cdr3_aa: CASSRGLADKLSYEQYF

d_call: NA
clone_size: NA
v_call: TRBV7-3
j_call: TRBJ1-4
cdr3_nt: TGTGCCAGCAGCTTAACGGCCAGGGTGGGTGAAAAACTGTTTTTT
cdr3_aa: CASSLTARVGEKLFF

d_call: TRBD1
clone_size: NA
v_call: TRBV10-3
j_call: TRBJ2-5
cdr3_nt: TGTGCCATCAGCGGGACAGGGGGGGGCCCTAGTGACTTC
cdr3_aa: CAISGTGGGPSDF

d_call: TRBD2
clone_size: NA
v_call: TRBV7-9
j_call: TRBJ2-1
cdr3_nt: TGTGCCAGCAGCTTGACTAGCGGTCCCAATGAGCAGTTCTTC
cdr3_aa: CASSLTSGPNEQFF

d_call: TRBD2
clone_size: NA
v_call: TRBV4-1
j_call: TRBJ2-7
cdr3_nt: TGCGCCAGCAGCCTAGCGGGAGCCTACGAGCAGTACTTC
cdr3_aa: CASSLAGAYEQYF

d_call: TRBD1
clone_size: NA
v_call: TRBV5-1
j_call: TRBJ2-7
cdr3_nt: TGCGCCAGCAGTCCGTCCCCGACAGGGGGTGGCTACGAGCAGTACTTC
cdr3_aa: CASSPSPTGGGYEQYF

d_call: TRBD2
clone_size: NA
v_call: TRBV15
j_call: TRBJ2-1
cdr3_nt: TGTGCCACCAGCAGGGCCCCGACCGGGACTACAAATGAGCAGTTCTTC
cdr3_aa: CATSRAPTGTTNEQFF

d_call: NA
clone_size: NA
v_call: TRBV14
j_call: TRBJ2-1
cdr3_nt: TGTGCCAGCAGCCAAGATTTCTGGAGAGGGCAGTTCTTC
cdr3_aa: CASSQDFWRGQFF

d_call: TRBD1
clone_size: NA
v_call: TRBV5-1
j_call: TRBJ2-5
cdr3_nt: TGCGCCAGCAGCCCCGGGACAGTGGGGTCTGAAACCCAGTACTTC
cdr3_aa: CASSPGTVGSETQYF

d_call: TRBD1
clone_size: NA
v_call: TRBV30
j_call: TRBJ1-2
cdr3_nt: TGTGCCTGGACCCCCGGGACAGGGATTCGCTACACCTTC
cdr3_aa: CAWTPGTGIRYTF

d_call: TRBD1
clone_size: NA
v_call: TRBV4-2
j_call: TRBJ2-1
cdr3_nt: TGTGCCAGCAGCCAAGGACAGGGAATCTCCTACAATGAGCAGTTCTTC
cdr3_aa: CASSQGQGISYNEQFF

d_call: TRBD1
clone_size: NA
v_call: TRBV12-3/TRBV12-4
j_call: TRBJ1-4
cdr3_nt: TGTGCCAGCAGCCCAGGGACAGGCGAAAAACTGTTTTTT
cdr3_aa: CASSPGTGEKLFF

d_call: NA
clone_size: NA
v_call: TRBV28
j_call: TRBJ2-7
cdr3_nt: TGTGCCAGCAGGATATCTCGGACAGAAAACTACGAGCAGTACTTC
cdr3_aa: CASRISRTENYEQYF

d_call: NA
clone_size: NA
v_call: TRBV7-2
j_call: TRBJ1-5
cdr3_nt: TGTGCCAGCAGCCCGGTCGGGATTCAGCCCCAGCATTTT
cdr3_aa: CASSPVGIQPQHF

d_call: NA
clone_size: NA
v_call: TRBV9
j_call: TRBJ1-2
cdr3_nt: TGTGCCAGCAGCGTAGACTCCTTTAATCGGCGGGGTGGCTACACCTTC
cdr3_aa: CASSVDSFNRRGGYTF

d_call: NA
clone_size: NA
v_call: TRBV6-2/TRBV6-3
j_call: TRBJ2-4
cdr3_nt: TGTGCCAGCAGTTACAGGGGCGCTCAGGAACTAGCCAAAAACATTCAGTACTTC
cdr3_aa: CASSYRGAQELAKNIQYF

d_call: NA
clone_size: NA
v_call: TRBV25-1
j_call: TRBJ1-1
cdr3_nt: TGTGCCAGCGGGGAAACAGGAATGAACACTGAAGCTTTCTTT
cdr3_aa: CASGETGMNTEAFF

d_call: TRBD1
clone_size: NA
v_call: TRBV28
j_call: TRBJ2-3
cdr3_nt: TGTGCCAGCAGTCCATCGACAGGGGCTCCTTTCAGGGATACGCAGTATTTT
cdr3_aa: CASSPSTGAPFRDTQYF

d_call: TRBD1
clone_size: NA
v_call: TRBV27
j_call: TRBJ2-2
cdr3_nt: TGTGCCAGCAGTGGACAGGGTTATCGGAACACCGGGGAGCTGTTTTTT
cdr3_aa: CASSGQGYRNTGELFF

d_call: NA
clone_size: NA
v_call: TRBV9
j_call: TRBJ1-1
cdr3_nt: TGTGCCAGCAGCCCCGAGGGACACCTGAACACTGAAGCTTTCTTT
cdr3_aa: CASSPEGHLNTEAFF

d_call: TRBD2
clone_size: NA
v_call: TRBV11-2
j_call: TRBJ2-1
cdr3_nt: TGTGCCAGCAGCTTAAGGGCTAGCGGGAGTTACGGTGAGCAGTTCTTC
cdr3_aa: CASSLRASGSYGEQFF

d_call: TRBD1
clone_size: few
v_call: TRBV28
j_call: TRBJ2-1
cdr3_nt: TGTGCCAGCAGAAAAACAGGGGGCCCAATCGCCGAGCAGTTCTTC
cdr3_aa: CASRKTGGPIAEQFF

d_call: TRBD2
clone_size: NA
v_call: TRBV3-1/TRBV3-2
j_call: TRBJ2-7
cdr3_nt: TGTGCCAGCAGCCAATTAGCGGGAGGGCCTGGCGAGCAGTACTTC
cdr3_aa: CASSQLAGGPGEQYF

d_call: TRBD2
clone_size: NA
v_call: TRBV3-1/TRBV3-2
j_call: TRBJ2-3
cdr3_nt: TGTGCCAGCAGCCCGATCGGGACTAGCGACACAGATACGCAGTATTTT
cdr3_aa: CASSPIGTSDTDTQYF

d_call: NA
clone_size: NA
v_call: TRBV2
j_call: TRBJ2-7
cdr3_nt: TGTGCCAGCAGTGAGAGCCCCCCCGGGTACTTC
cdr3_aa: CASSESPPGYF

d_call: NA
clone_size: NA
v_call: TRBV3-1/TRBV3-2
j_call: TRBJ2-1
cdr3_nt: TGTGCCAGCAGCCAAGTGATCATTACATACAATGAGCAGTTCTTC
cdr3_aa: CASSQVIITYNEQFF

d_call: TRBD2
clone_size: NA
v_call: TRBV28
j_call: TRBJ2-4
cdr3_nt: TGTGCCAGCAGATCGGGAGGAGCCAAAAACATTCAGTACTTC
cdr3_aa: CASRSGGAKNIQYF

d_call: TRBD2
clone_size: NA
v_call: TRBV11-1
j_call: TRBJ2-7
cdr3_nt: TGTGCCAGCAGCTTATTGGGGCTAGCGGGAGTTTACGAGCAGTACTTC
cdr3_aa: CASSLLGLAGVYEQYF

d_call: NA
clone_size: NA
v_call: TRBV5-1
j_call: TRBJ1-1
cdr3_nt: TGCGCCAGCAGCAAGGGACATTCTCGTGACACTGAAGCTTTCTTT
cdr3_aa: CASSKGHSRDTEAFF

d_call: TRBD1
clone_size: NA
v_call: TRBV7-2
j_call: TRBJ2-5
cdr3_nt: TGTGCCAGCAGCTTAGTACCCAGGGGGGAGACCCAGTACTTC
cdr3_aa: CASSLVPRGETQYF

d_call: TRBD1
clone_size: once
v_call: TRBV7-2
j_call: TRBJ1-2
cdr3_nt: TGTGCCAGCAGACGAGGGGACAGTAACTATGGCTACACCTTC
cdr3_aa: CASRRGDSNYGYTF

d_call: NA
clone_size: NA
v_call: TRBV10-3
j_call: TRBJ1-1
cdr3_nt: TGTGCCATCAGTGAAATGAGAGAGAACACTGAAGCTTTCTTT
cdr3_aa: CAISEMRENTEAFF

d_call: TRBD2
clone_size: once
v_call: TRBV5-1
j_call: TRBJ2-5
cdr3_nt: TGCGCCAGCAGCCCCGGGGGACTAGCGGGATTACGAGAGACCCAGTACTTC
cdr3_aa: CASSPGGLAGLRETQYF

d_call: NA
clone_size: NA
v_call: TRBV5-1
j_call: TRBJ1-1
cdr3_nt: TGCGCCAGCAGCGTGGGGTCGTTGGGACACGCTTTCTTT
cdr3_aa: CASSVGSLGHAFF

d_call: TRBD1
clone_size: NA
v_call: TRBV3-1/TRBV3-2
j_call: TRBJ2-7
cdr3_nt: TGTGCCAGCAGCCAAAGGGGGACAGACGAGCAGTACTTC
cdr3_aa: CASSQRGTDEQYF

d_call: NA
clone_size: NA
v_call: TRBV5-4
j_call: TRBJ2-7
cdr3_nt: TGTGCCAGCACACAGCCCGGGGCTAGCGACGAGGGGGAGCAGTACTTC
cdr3_aa: CASTQPGASDEGEQYF

d_call: TRBD2
clone_size: NA
v_call: TRBV5-4
j_call: TRBJ2-2
cdr3_nt: TGTGCCAGCAGCTTTCTCGGACTAGCGGGAAACACCGGGGAGCTGTTTTTT
cdr3_aa: CASSFLGLAGNTGELFF

d_call: NA
clone_size: NA
v_call: TRBV12-3/TRBV12-4
j_call: TRBJ1-3
cdr3_nt: TGTGCCAGCAGTTTATCCGGGGGAAACACCATATATTTT
cdr3_aa: CASSLSGGNTIYF

d_call: NA
clone_size: once
v_call: TRBV7-8
j_call: TRBJ1-2
cdr3_nt: TGTGCCAGCAGCTCCAGCGGGGGAAACTATGGCTACACCTTC
cdr3_aa: CASSSSGGNYGYTF

d_call: NA
clone_size: NA
v_call: TRBV3-1/TRBV3-2
j_call: TRBJ2-7
cdr3_nt: TGTGCCAGCAGCCAAGCTAGTTCCGGGGGGCTGCAGTACTTC
cdr3_aa: CASSQASSGGLQYF

d_call: NA
clone_size: NA
v_call: TRBV28
j_call: TRBJ2-1
cdr3_nt: TGTGCCAGCAACGGCGGGTCTGTTAATGAGCAGTTCTTC
cdr3_aa: CASNGGSVNEQFF